Detailed here is one TCR beta chain. The protocol was immunoSEQ multiplex PCR, while the TCRdb copy is restricted to in-frame clones and leaves out a portion. The sample lists about 240,000 clones, about 85% seen once, with 6% to 9% in the top ten. The CDR3 has 13 residues. With 6 bases removed from V and 0 bases from J, the gap between germline ends came to 3 bases. The V gene's germline CDR1 is MNHEY and CDR2 SMNVEV (reference sequence). These data are taken from a study of blood T cell repertoires in COVID-19. The rearrangement joins TRBV27 to TRBJ1-6, with D unclear. The sequenced sample consisted of peripheral blood. This receptor was identified in a man between 60 and 75 years old who had recovered from COVID-19. For the CDR3, the DNA is TGTGCCAGCAGGAGCTCCTATAATTCACCCCTCCACTTT. It yields the protein CASRSSYNSPLHF.